The table lists the clone carrying this TCR beta chain with a count of one. A read error is possible here, since a much larger clone lies one base away. The data originate from a study of breast tumors, draining lymph nodes, adjacent tissues. The lymph nodes were axillary draining lymph nodes from breast cancer patients. Each CDR3 protein gets one entry after TCRdb re-called the multiplex PCR reads with MiXCR. This sample has roughly 86,000 distinct CDR3 sequences, with about 21% found just once. The CDR3 contains 15 residues. CDR1 SGDLS and CDR2 YYNGEE come from the germline V gene. The sample consisted of axillary lymph node tissue. This chain uses TRBV9 with TRBJ1-3; D is perhaps TRBD1 (6 bases). This sequence was found in a female donor with breast cancer. Some clones in this sample may be carry-over from other donors' samples. The CDR3 here is CASSVAGVSGSTIYF. The CDR3, as DNA: TGTGCCAGCAGCGTAGCAGGGGTGTCAGGAAGCACCATATATTTT.